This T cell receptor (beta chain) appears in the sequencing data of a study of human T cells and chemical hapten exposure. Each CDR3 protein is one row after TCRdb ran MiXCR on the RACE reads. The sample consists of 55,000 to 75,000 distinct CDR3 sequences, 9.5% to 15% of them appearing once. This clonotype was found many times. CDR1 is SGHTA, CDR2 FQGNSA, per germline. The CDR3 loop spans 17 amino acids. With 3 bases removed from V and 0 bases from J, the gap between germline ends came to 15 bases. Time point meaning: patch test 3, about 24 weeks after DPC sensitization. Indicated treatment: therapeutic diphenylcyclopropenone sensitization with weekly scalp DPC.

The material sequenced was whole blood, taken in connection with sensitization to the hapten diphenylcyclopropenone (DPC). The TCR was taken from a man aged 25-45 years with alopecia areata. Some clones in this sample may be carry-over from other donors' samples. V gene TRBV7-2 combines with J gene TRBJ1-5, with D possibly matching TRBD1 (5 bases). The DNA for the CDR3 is TGTGCCAGCAGCTTTCACGGGACTTATAATAGCAATCAGCCCCAGCATTTT. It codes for CASSFHGTYNSNQPQHF.